This TCR beta chain was captured by sequencing in a study of T cells in Graves' hyperthyroidism and ophthalmopathy. Amplification of TCR beta CDR3 regions used RNA as the template. TCR CDR3 regions were first amplified by RT-PCR with HTBI primers. TCRdb reprocessed the multiplex PCR reads via MiXCR and lists one record per CDR3 protein. Of 700,000 to 950,000 distinct CDR3 sequences listed, roughly a third are singletons. This clonotype showed up just a few times. Antigen unknown. V shed 3 bases and J shed 3 bases, with 12 bases lying between them. The CDR3 has 14 residues. The germline V gene has CDR1 MDHEN and CDR2 SYDVKM. Fresh peripheral blood, 10 ml, was the source of the PBMCs. Study results and limitations: Patients with ophthalmopathy were separated from those with stable hyperthyroidism by a 13 V-J model.

V and J are TRBV28 and TRBJ2-7, with D maybe TRBD2 (6 bases). The sample comprised blood. This TCR derives from a woman aged 40 to 50 with Graves' hyperthyroidism. CDR3 protein: CASSLGGGHYEQYF. CDR3 bases: TGTGCCAGCAGTTTGGGGGGTGGGCACTACGAGCAGTACTTC.